Each of the 8 T cell receptor beta chains below was sequenced from the same sample in a study of identical twins. In TCRdb, the 5' RACE reads were re-called with MiXCR into one record per CDR3 protein. The sample has 300,000 to 350,000 distinct CDR3 sequences; about 12% are singletons. This same sample was also taken into another study, of yellow fever vaccine responses in identical twins.

Sequencing input: CD8+ T cells sorted from blood. These receptors were obtained from a woman aged 18-29 years in good health.

This clonotype was seen more than once but under ten times. The V and J genes are TRBV11-3 and TRBJ2-3; 10 nucleotides align to TRBD1. J was trimmed by 3 bases and V by 4 bases; bases with no gene match: 10. The CDR3 loop spans 17 amino acids. Germline V gene lookup returns CDR1 SGHNT and CDR2 YENEEA. The DNA for the CDR3 is TGTGCCAGCAGCTCCCTCGACCGGGACAGGGGTACAGATACGCAGTATTTT. Its protein is CASSSLDRDRGTDTQYF. The full variable domain, with the rest looked up from reference TRBV11-3 and TRBJ2-3, is EAGVVQSPRYKIIEKKQPVAFWCNPISGHNTLYWYLQNLGQGPELLIRYENEEAVDDSQLPKDRFSAERLKGVDSTLKIQPAELGDSAVYLCASSSLDRDRGTDTQYFGPGTRLTVL.

The V gene is TRBV7-9, the J gene TRBJ1-1; no clear D gene. The CDR3 has 13 amino acids. V was cut by 3 bases and J by 6 bases, with 11 bases left in between. CDR1 is SEHNR, CDR2 FQNEAQ, per germline (reference sequence). CDR3 coding DNA: TGTGCCAGCAGCTTTTCCAACCAAGCTGAAGCTTTCTTT. Amino acids: CASSFSNQAEAFF.

The J gene is TRBJ2-7, the V gene TRBV5-1, with a weak D call TRBD2 (6 bases). Trimming shortened V by 1 base and J by 7 bases, and 21 bases separated the two germline ends. Germline V lookup: CDR1 SGHRS, CDR2 YFSETQ. The CDR3 runs 16 residues. CDR3 sequence: CASSLMWEAPFKEQYF. CDR3 bases: TGCGCCAGCAGCTTGATGTGGGAGGCACCGTTTAAGGAGCAGTACTTC.

The rearrangement links TRBV4-1 to TRBJ2-5; 8 nucleotides align to TRBD1. CDR3 length equals 15 residues. The V segment lost 3 bases and the J segment 2 bases; nucleotides outside the gene matches: 5. Germline V gene data show CDR1 as MGHRA and CDR2 as YSYEKL. The CDR3: CASSHDDRGQETQYF. In DNA, the CDR3 is TGCGCCAGCAGCCACGATGACAGGGGACAAGAGACCCAGTACTTC.

This chain joins TRBV12-5 and TRBJ1-4; TRBD1 might be the D (6 bases). Germline V gene lookup returns CDR1 LGHNT and CDR2 FRNRAP. V lost 3 bases, J lost 8 bases, and 13 bases lay in between. This CDR3 comprises 14 residues. CDR3 sequence reads: CASGLQGGREKLFF. The CDR3 DNA reads TGTGCTAGTGGTTTACAGGGAGGGCGCGAAAAACTGTTTTTT.

The rearrangement joins TRBV21-1 to TRBJ2-2. TRBV21-1 is recorded as a pseudogene. The CDR3 contains 16 residues. CDR3 amino acids: CASSKERTANTGELFF. CDR3 nucleotides: TGTGCCAGCAGCAAAGAGAGGACGGCAAACACCGGGGAGCTGTTTTTT.

The chain uses TRBV18 and TRBJ2-3; a possible D gene is TRBD1 (6 bases). Germline lookup yields CDR1 KGHSH and CDR2 LQKENI. The length of the CDR3 is 16 residues. The V and J ends lost 2 bases and 1 base respectively, with 13 bases between them. The CDR3 DNA reads as TGTGCCAGCTCACCAAGGAGACAGGAAGGCACAGATACGCAGTATTTT. Translated, it gives CASSPRRQEGTDTQYF. The complete variable domain, with remaining parts taken from reference TRBV18 and TRBJ2-3, reads NAGVMQNPRHLVRRRGQEARLRCSPMKGHSHVYWYRQLPEEGLKFMVYLQKENIIDESGMPKERFSAEFPKEGPSILRIQQVVRGDSAAYFCASSPRRQEGTDTQYFGPGTRLTVL.

This clonotype was counted a few times. This chain links TRBV28 with TRBJ2-5, with 7 bases that match TRBD1. This CDR3 comprises 13 residues. Germline assignment: CDR1 MDHEN and CDR2 SYDVKM. V trimming: 6 bases; J trimming: 5 bases; junction bases outside the gene matches: 6. CDR3: CASRHTGEETQYF. CDR3 bases: TGTGCCAGCAGACATACAGGGGAGGAGACCCAGTACTTC.